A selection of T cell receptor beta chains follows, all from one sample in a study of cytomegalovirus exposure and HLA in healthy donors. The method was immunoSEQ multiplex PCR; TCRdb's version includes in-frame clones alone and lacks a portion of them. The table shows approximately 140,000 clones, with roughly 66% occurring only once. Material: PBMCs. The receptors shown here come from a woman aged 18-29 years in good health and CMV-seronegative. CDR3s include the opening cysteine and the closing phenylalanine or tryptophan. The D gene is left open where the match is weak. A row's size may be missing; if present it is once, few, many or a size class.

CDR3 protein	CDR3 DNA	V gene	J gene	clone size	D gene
CASSQGRQGSDTQYF	TGTGCCAGCAGCCAAGGGAGACAGGGGTCAGATACGCAGTATTTT	TRBV4-2	TRBJ2-3	-	TRBD1
CASSASGLGSYNEQFF	TGTGCCAGCAGCGCCTCGGGACTCGGCTCCTACAATGAGCAGTTCTTC	TRBV9	TRBJ2-1	few	-
CASSLDLHGYEQYF	TGTGCCAGCAGCTTAGATCTCCACGGTTACGAGCAGTACTTC	TRBV11-2	TRBJ2-7	-	-
CASSSRTGGYTDTQYF	TGTGCCAGCAGCTCACGGACAGGGGGCTACACAGATACGCAGTATTTT	TRBV5-6	TRBJ2-3	-	TRBD1
CASSPTGGPSNSPLHF	TGTGCCAGCAGCCCAACCGGGGGGCCCAGCAATTCACCCCTCCACTTT	TRBV7-9	TRBJ1-6	-	-
CASSLRTGENSQYF	TGCGCCAGCAGCTTACGGACAGGGGAAAACAGTCAGTACTTC	TRBV5-1	TRBJ2-4	-	TRBD1
CASSRESGTGIAEAFF	TGTGCCAGCTCACGAGAAAGCGGGACAGGGATCGCTGAAGCTTTCTTT	TRBV18	TRBJ1-1	-	TRBD1
CASSFRASGGVSSYEQYF	TGTGCCAGCAGCTTTAGGGCTAGCGGGGGCGTAAGCTCCTACGAGCAGTACTTC	TRBV7-2	TRBJ2-7	-	TRBD2
CASSGRGSSYNEQFF	TGTGCCAGCAGCGGGCGGGGGAGCTCCTACAATGAGCAGTTCTTC	TRBV9	TRBJ2-1	-	TRBD2
CASRLPGRGTDTQYF	TGTGCCAGCAGGCTCCCGGGTAGGGGAACAGATACGCAGTATTTT	TRBV6-1	TRBJ2-3	-	-
CASSRKGLAGGLADTQYF	TGTGCCAGTAGTCGAAAGGGACTAGCGGGGGGTTTAGCAGATACGCAGTATTTT	TRBV19	TRBJ2-3	-	TRBD2
CASSTTDSSTDTQYF	TGCGCCAGCAGCACGACCGACAGTAGCACAGATACGCAGTATTTT	TRBV5-1	TRBJ2-3	-	-
CAWSWTGFGTEAFF	TGTGCCTGGAGTTGGACAGGGTTTGGCACTGAAGCTTTCTTT	TRBV30	TRBJ1-1	once	TRBD1
CASSPQGQGDSNSPLHF	TGTGCCAGCTCACCACAAGGACAGGGCGATTCCAATTCACCCCTCCACTTT	TRBV18	TRBJ1-6	-	TRBD1
CASSLEHSLNTEAFF	TGTGCCAGCAGCTTAGAACACAGTCTGAACACTGAAGCTTTCTTT	TRBV11-3	TRBJ1-1	-	-
CASSLGRASYEQYF	TGTGCCAGCAGTTTGGGGAGGGCCTCCTACGAGCAGTACTTC	TRBV27	TRBJ2-7	-	TRBD2
CASSLRDSRGNQPQHF	TGTGCCAGCAGTTTAAGAGACTCCCGGGGCAATCAGCCCCAGCATTTT	TRBV27	TRBJ1-5	once	-
CASSRDRTATNEKLFF	TGTGCCAGCAGCCGGGACAGAACAGCAACTAATGAAAAACTGTTTTTT	TRBV5-4	TRBJ1-4	few	TRBD1
CASSSTGGSYEQYF	TGTGCCAGCAGTTCGACAGGTGGGTCCTACGAGCAGTACTTC	TRBV7-2	TRBJ2-7	-	-
CASGAIDYNEQFF	TGTGCCAGCGGGGCCATCGACTACAATGAGCAGTTCTTC	TRBV6-5	TRBJ2-1	-	-
CASSLFRTEDNSPLHF	TGTGCCAGCAGTTTATTCAGGACAGAAGATAATTCACCCCTCCACTTT	TRBV28	TRBJ1-6	-	-
CASSQEFPGTSYEQYF	TGTGCCAGCAGCCAAGAATTTCCGGGAACTTCCTACGAGCAGTACTTC	TRBV4-2	TRBJ2-7	-	-
CASSPPGASYNEQFF	TGTGCCAGCAGCCCCCCAGGGGCGTCCTACAATGAGCAGTTCTTC	TRBV21-1	TRBJ2-1	few	-
CASSDSRDTGNSPLHF	TGTGCCAGCAGTGACTCCAGAGACACCGGTAATTCACCCCTCCACTTT	TRBV6-4	TRBJ1-6	few	-
CASSQTVTAYNSPLHF	TGTGCCAGCAGCCAGACAGTAACTGCCTATAATTCACCCCTCCACTTT	TRBV6-6	TRBJ1-6	once	-
CASSEGQGFYTQYF	TGTGCCAGCAGTGAAGGCCAGGGTTTTTATACGCAGTATTTT	TRBV25-1	TRBJ2-3	-	-
CASSRYRYEQYF	TGTGCCAGCAGCCGTTATCGGTACGAGCAGTACTTC	TRBV5-6	TRBJ2-7	-	-
CASSPETGINQPQHF	TGTGCCAGCTCACCAGAGACAGGGATCAATCAGCCCCAGCATTTT	TRBV18	TRBJ1-5	-	TRBD1
CASSPGQEGEKLFF	TGCGCCAGCAGCCCGGGACAGGAGGGTGAAAAACTGTTTTTT	TRBV5-1	TRBJ1-4	-	TRBD1
CASSQDYLGERGQPQHF	TGCGCCAGCAGCCAAGATTACTTAGGGGAAAGAGGTCAGCCCCAGCATTTT	TRBV4-1	TRBJ1-5	-	-
CASSYSMTVDYGYTF	TGTGCCAGCAGTTACTCGATGACAGTAGACTATGGCTACACCTTC	TRBV6-5	TRBJ1-2	-	-
CASSDSGFYGYTF	TGTGCCAGCAGTGATTCAGGGTTCTATGGCTACACCTTC	TRBV6-5	TRBJ1-2	-	-
CASSLAGQSAYNEQFF	TGCGCCAGCAGCTTGGCCGGACAGTCGGCGTACAATGAGCAGTTCTTC	TRBV5-1	TRBJ2-1	-	-
CASSQDYGGSNTEAFF	TGCGCCAGCAGCCAAGATTACGGGGGATCGAACACTGAAGCTTTCTTT	TRBV4-3	TRBJ1-1	-	-
CASSLRTGGYTEAFF	TGTGCCAGCAGTCTACGGACAGGGGGCTACACTGAAGCTTTCTTT	TRBV27	TRBJ1-1	-	TRBD1
CATRSSGHTEAFF	TGTGCCACCCGTTCCTCAGGGCACACTGAAGCTTTCTTT	TRBV28	TRBJ1-1	-	-
CASSLEAGQPQHF	TGTGCCAGCAGCTTAGAAGCGGGTCAGCCCCAGCATTTT	TRBV7-9	TRBJ1-5	-	-
CASSHSLVTNEKLFF	TGTGCCAGCAGTCACAGCCTCGTAACTAATGAAAAACTGTTTTTT	TRBV6-6	TRBJ1-4	-	-
CASSPTGPTYEQYF	TGTGCCAGCAGTCCGACAGGACCGACCTACGAGCAGTACTTC	TRBV27	TRBJ2-7	-	-
CASSSDRGPLDYGYTF	TGCGCCAGCAGCTCAGACAGGGGGCCCCTGGACTATGGCTACACCTTC	TRBV5-1	TRBJ1-2	-	TRBD1
CASSSDGQENYGYTF	TGTGCCAGCAGCTCGGATGGACAGGAGAACTATGGCTACACCTTC	TRBV11-3	TRBJ1-2	-	TRBD1
CASTTDRGVNEQFF	TGTGCCAGCACCACTGATCGGGGGGTCAATGAGCAGTTCTTC	TRBV28	TRBJ2-1	few	TRBD2
CSARETGLAFF	TGCAGTGCTAGAGAAACGGGACTAGCCTTCTTC	TRBV20-1	TRBJ2-1	-	TRBD2
CASSLTGYEQYF	TGTGCCAGCAGCCTGACAGGTTACGAGCAGTACTTC	TRBV4-2	TRBJ2-7	once	-
CASGQLTGLNLEAFF	TGTGCCAGCGGCCAATTGACAGGGTTAAACCTTGAAGCTTTCTTT	TRBV7-9	TRBJ1-1	-	TRBD1
CASRMATGELFF	TGTGCCAGCAGGATGGCTACCGGGGAGCTGTTTTTT	TRBV2	TRBJ2-2	-	-
CASSPRTVETQYF	TGTGCCAGCTCACCACGCACGGTAGAGACCCAGTACTTC	TRBV18	TRBJ2-5	-	-